The 8 T cell receptor beta chains in this list originate from one sample, sequenced in a study of breast tumors, draining lymph nodes, adjacent tissues. Samples came from axillary lymph nodes draining the breast cancer. TCRdb fed the multiplex PCR reads into MiXCR, producing one record per CDR3 protein. This table holds fewer than 90,000 distinct CDR3 sequences, approximately 29% found once. The sample taken for sequencing was axillary lymph node tissue. Receptors were obtained from a female donor with breast cancer. Some clones in this sample may be carry-over from other donors' samples.

This chain links TRBV19 with TRBJ1-1; D gene uncertain. V lost 5 bases, J lost 1 base, and 8 bases lay in between. This CDR3 has 13 amino acids. Germline V gene lookup returns CDR1 LNHDA and CDR2 SQIVND (reference sequence). The chain's CDR3 is CASSRAENTEAFF. For the CDR3, the DNA is TGTGCCAGTAGTCGGGCAGAGAACACTGAAGCTTTCTTT.

This clonotype was seen many times. This may arise from a read error, as a much more abundant clone is one base away. The chain joins TRBV12-3 or TRBV12-4 to TRBJ2-7, with D tentatively TRBD1 (5 bases). Trimming removed 3 bases from V and 1 base from J, with 10 bases in between. The CDR3 has 14 residues. The CDR3, as DNA: TGTGCCAGCAGTTTCACAGGACCATCCTACGAGCAGTACTTC. It encodes CASSFTGPSYEQYF.

This clonotype was detected ten times or more. The V gene is TRBV5-1, the J gene TRBJ1-3, with D uncertain. CDR1 SGHRS and CDR2 YFSETQ come from the germline V gene. This CDR3 has 13 residues. V dropped 5 bases and J dropped 2 bases, with 8 bases sitting between them. The chain's CDR3 is CASRDSTGNTIYF. The CDR3 nucleotides are TGCGCCAGCAGAGACTCTACTGGAAACACCATATATTTT.

This clonotype was recorded many times. V is TRBV7-3 and J is TRBJ2-1; 12 bases match TRBD2. The V and J ends lost 5 bases and 9 bases, in that order; junction bases with no gene match: 2. Germline-derived CDR1 and CDR2 are SGHTA and FQGTGA. The CDR3 consists of 13 residues. In DNA form, the CDR3 reads TGTGCCAGCAGCACGACTAGCGGGAGTGAGCAGTTCTTC. This encodes CASSTTSGSEQFF.

Many counts were recorded for this clonotype. The CDR3 reads CASRVAVSSYEQYF. CDR3 nucleotides: TGTGCCAGCAGGGTAGCGGTAAGCTCCTACGAGCAGTACTTC. The V and J genes are TRBV28 and TRBJ2-7, with a tentative D call TRBD2 (6 bases). The V end was cut by 6 bases, the J end by 0 bases, with 12 bases between. The germline gives CDR1 MDHEN, CDR2 SYDVKM. The CDR3 is made up of 14 amino acids.

Remarks on this clonotype: Germline and junction disagree at one end, which may indicate a read error. The rearrangement uses TRBV7-9 and TRBJ2-2; 16 bases fit TRBD2. Germline V gives CDR1 SEHNR, CDR2 FQNEAQ (reference sequence). The CDR3 extends over 18 amino acids. Here the CDR3 DNA reads TGTGCCAGCGGCACACCTGGGACTAGCGGGAGGGCCGGTTGGGAGCCGTTTTTT. Its protein product is CASGTPGTSGRAGWEPFF.

This clonotype occurred many times. The rearrangement joins TRBV12-3 or TRBV12-4 to TRBJ2-7, with D unresolved. Trimming removed 8 bases from V and 4 bases from J, with 9 bases in between. CDR3 length equals 11 residues. CDR3 sequence reads: CASCERYEQYF. CDR3 in DNA: TGTGCCAGCTGCGAACGGTACGAGCAGTACTTC.

There are many counts of this clonotype. The chain couples TRBV27 to TRBJ1-5; D is unresolved. This CDR3 region has 14 residues. V was trimmed by 5 bases and J by 0 bases, leaving 8 bases between them. Germline assignment: CDR1 MNHEY and CDR2 SMNVEV (reference sequence). Here the CDR3 reads CASSPQVSNQPQHF. CDR3 DNA: TGTGCCAGCAGTCCTCAGGTTAGCAATCAGCCCCAGCATTTT.